Below, one TCR beta chain is given with its context. Measured with immunoSEQ multiplex PCR; TCRdb has only the in-frame clones, and not every one. The sample lists tens of thousands of clones, approximately 95% occurring once. This record comes from a study of T cell changes during pregnancy in multiple sclerosis. This material consisted of CD4+ T cells from peripheral blood mononuclear cells, taken after pregnancy. The receptor comes from a female donor with multiple sclerosis, enrolled in a pregnancy study.

The CDR3 DNA is TGTGCCAGCAGCACCGACAGGGACGAGCAGTACTTC. It codes for CASSTDRDEQYF. The chain is built from TRBV7-9 and TRBJ2-7; 7 positions match TRBD1. After removal of 5 bases from V and 5 bases from J, the junction contained 3 bases not matched to a gene. CDR1 and CDR2 from the germline V gene are SEHNR and FQNEAQ (reference sequence). The CDR3 covers 12 residues.